A single sample gave rise to the 9 T cell receptor beta chains below, sequenced in a study of CD8+CD57+ T cells in acquired aplastic anemia. Template material for TCR beta VDJ and CDR3 profiling consisted of genomic DNA. TCRdb analysed the reads with MiXCR anew, one entry per CDR3 protein. The table lists approximately 270,000 distinct CDR3 sequences, roughly 50% of them singletons. Sequencing input: sorted CD4+, CD8+, or CD8+CD57+ T cells (not recorded which) from PBMCs. These receptor sequences come from a human donor with severe aplastic anemia or a healthy control (not recorded which).

A remark on this clonotype: Its ends do not fully match the called genes, so a read error is possible. The J gene is TRBJ2-7, the V gene TRBV7-9, with 8 nucleotides matching TRBD1. This CDR3 is built from 13 residues. Germline V CDR1 and CDR2: SEHNR, FQNEAQ (reference sequence). CDR3 bases: TGTGCCAGCAGCCCGGGGACAGGCAACGAGCACTACTTC. It yields the protein CASSPGTGNEHYF.

Of note for this clonotype: This may come from a read error, since a much larger clone is one base off. The chain employs TRBV6-6 and TRBJ1-3; D call uncertain. The CDR3 has 15 residues. Germline CDR1 is MNHNY and CDR2 is SVGAGI (reference sequence). In DNA, the CDR3 is TGTGCCAGCAGTGAAGAAGTCTGGGGTGGAAACGCCATATATTTT. This codes for CASSEEVWGGNAIYF.

CDR3 coding DNA: TGTGCCAGCAGCCTCCTCGGACTAGCAATCGGGGAGCTGTTTTTT. Protein: CASSLLGLAIGELFF. The rearrangement joins TRBV12-3 or TRBV12-4 to TRBJ2-2; 8 bases are a match to TRBD2. This CDR3 region has 15 residues. Trimming at V came to 6 bases and at J to 7 bases, leaving 10 bases not matched to a gene.

This clonotype was found a few times. The rearrangement joins TRBV24-1 to TRBJ2-3, with 7 bases lining up with TRBD1. The germline V gene encodes CDR1 KGHDR and CDR2 SFDVKD. The junction had 5 bases not matched to a gene; V was cut back by 3 bases and J by 0 bases. The CDR3 length is 16 residues. DNA of the CDR3: TGTGCCACCAGTGATCCGGGACAGACTAGCACAGATACGCAGTATTTT. It codes for CATSDPGQTSTDTQYF.

This clonotype was counted at least ten times. CDR3 sequence (DNA): TGTGCCAGCAGCGTAGGAGGGTACCAAGAGACCCAGTACTTC. This translates into CASSVGGYQETQYF. The genes are TRBV9 and TRBJ2-5; tentative D call: TRBD2 (5 bases). This CDR3 region has 14 residues. CDR1 is SGDLS and CDR2 is YYNGEE in the germline V gene. V lost 0 bases, J lost 0 bases, and 6 bases lay in between.

The rearrangement joins TRBV20-1 to TRBJ2-5; TRBD2 is a possible D gene (7 bases). The V end was cut by 3 bases, the J end by 4 bases, with 12 bases between. CDR1 and CDR2 from the germline V gene are DFQATT and SNEGSKA (reference sequence). This CDR3 is 13 amino acids long. The CDR3 loop is CSARRGGPETQYF. The CDR3 bases are TGCAGTGCTAGGAGGGGGGGGCCAGAGACCCAGTACTTC.

The chain carries TRBV2 and TRBJ2-2, with D unclear. This CDR3 is built from 15 residues. V lost 3 bases, J lost 2 bases, and 10 bases lay in between. CDR1 is SNHLY and CDR2 is FYNNEI in the germline V gene. CDR3 in amino acids: CASSDLSGNTGELFF. CDR3 coding DNA: TGTGCCAGCAGTGATTTGTCTGGTAACACCGGGGAGCTGTTTTTT.

This clonotype was detected many times. V is TRBV6-2 or TRBV6-3 and J is TRBJ1-1; 8 bases are a match to TRBD1. The CDR3 is 16 amino acids. Germline V CDR1 and CDR2: MNHEY, SVGEGT. J was trimmed by 1 base and V by 6 bases; bases with no gene match: 10. CDR3 DNA sequence: TGTGCCAGCAGGTACCGCACAGGGGGAAGGAACACTGAAGCTTTCTTT. This encodes CASRYRTGGRNTEAFF.

This clonotype was counted at least ten times. This rearrangement joins TRBV28 to TRBJ1-2, with D possibly being TRBD1 (6 bases). V was pared by 7 bases and J by 2 bases, with 11 bases between. This CDR3 is built from 13 residues. CDR1 MDHEN and CDR2 SYDVKM come from the germline V gene. CDR3 in amino acids: CASKGVSNYGYTF. The CDR3 nucleotides read TGTGCCAGCAAGGGGGTTTCAAACTATGGCTACACCTTC.